The 21 T cell receptor beta chains below come from one sample, sequenced in a study of T-cell memory formation after mild COVID-19. TCRdb fed the 5' RACE reads into MiXCR, producing one record per CDR3 protein. Counted here are around 140,000 distinct CDR3 sequences, 15% to 20% occurring once; the ten biggest clones make up around 2.4%. Sequencing used PBMCs or a T cell subset sorted from them (not recorded which). All receptors come from an adult woman who had mild COVID-19 (a few samples of this study predate the infection). Cell type and time point are not known.

In this sample, this clonotype turned up a few times. V and J are TRBV29-1 and TRBJ2-5; unclear D gene. V was pared by 5 bases and J by 5 bases, with 9 bases between. The CDR3 length is 11 residues. The V gene's germline CDR1 is SQVTM and CDR2 ANQGSEA. CDR3 coding DNA: TGCAGCGTTCCCCCCGGGGAGACCCAGTACTTC. Translating it yields CSVPPGETQYF.

The genes are TRBV12-3 or TRBV12-4 and TRBJ2-2; D is unresolved. V lost 5 bases, J lost 5 bases, and 18 bases lay in between. This CDR3 has 16 amino acids. CDR3 coding DNA: TGTGCCAGCAGTCCACAACACGGGCCTGTTACCGGGGAGCTGTTTTTT. Encoded protein: CASSPQHGPVTGELFF.

About this clonotype itself: A read error may produce the germline difference seen at one junction end. The rearrangement links TRBV18 to TRBJ2-7, with a tentative D call TRBD2 (6 bases). This CDR3 is 13 amino acids long. Germline V CDR1 and CDR2: KGHSH, LQKENI. This CDR3 reads CATSGGSSYEQYF. In DNA form, the CDR3 reads TGTGCCACCTCAGGAGGGTCGTCCTACGAGCAGTACTTC.

The gene calls are TRBV20-1 and TRBJ2-7; 7 bases are shared with TRBD2. With 1 base clipped from V and 1 base from J, the junction kept 7 bases outside the gene matches. The CDR3 is made up of 15 amino acids. In germline, CDR1 is DFQATT, CDR2 SNEGSKA (reference sequence). CDR3 region: CSARAWRERSYEQYF. CDR3 nucleotide sequence: TGCAGTGCTAGAGCTTGGCGGGAGAGGTCCTACGAGCAGTACTTC.

V is TRBV12-3 or TRBV12-4 and J is TRBJ1-1; TRBD1 might be the D (5 bases). V lost 5 bases and J lost 5, with 12 bases in between. The CDR3 totals 13 residues. The CDR3 protein is CASSRQRRTEAFF. The CDR3 DNA follows: TGTGCCAGCAGTCGACAGAGGCGGACTGAAGCTTTCTTT.

This chain uses TRBV20-1 with TRBJ2-1, with TRBD2 matching 7 bases. CDR3 length equals 15 residues. Per the germline V gene, CDR1 is DFQATT and CDR2 is SNEGSKA (reference sequence). J gave up 7 bases and V 6 bases, and 15 bases lay outside the gene matches. In DNA form, the CDR3 reads TGCAGTGCCCCCAGCGTGGCGGGGGTCTCAAATGAGCAGTTCTTC. Its protein is CSAPSVAGVSNEQFF.

This clonotype was detected a few times. The genes are TRBV6-5 and TRBJ2-4; D gene unclear. The germline V gene has CDR1 MNHEY and CDR2 SVGAGI. Trimming took 2 bases from V and 0 from J, leaving 11 bases between them. This CDR3 comprises 16 residues. The CDR3 coding sequence is TGTGCCAGCAGTTACGGGCAGCTACTAGCCAAAAACATTCAGTACTTC. Encoded protein: CASSYGQLLAKNIQYF.

The J gene is TRBJ1-2, the V gene TRBV5-1, with 12 positions matching TRBD1. Germline trimming cut 4 bases from V and 7 bases from J; bases unmatched to any gene: 5. CDR1 is SGHRS and CDR2 is YFSETQ in the germline V gene. The CDR3 is 14 amino acids. This chain's CDR3 is CASSIGTGGAGYTF. In DNA form, the CDR3 reads TGCGCCAGCAGCATTGGGACAGGGGGCGCTGGCTACACCTTC.

The sample holds a few counts of this clonotype. This chain connects TRBV7-9 to TRBJ2-7, with 10 bases matching TRBD1. The CDR3 runs 17 residues. CDR1 is SEHNR and CDR2 is FQNEAQ in the germline V gene (reference sequence). The J segment lost 2 bases and the V segment lost 3 bases, leaving 10 bases of the junction unmatched. CDR3 residues: CASSLTGGASRPYEQYF. The CDR3 bases are TGTGCCAGCAGCTTGACAGGGGGCGCATCTCGGCCCTACGAGCAGTACTTC.

Remarks on this clonotype: Mismatch with germline at one junction end may stem from a read error. The chain combines TRBV5-1 with TRBJ1-2, with D unclear. The CDR3 runs 14 residues. From germline, CDR1 is SGHRS and CDR2 YFSETQ. CDR3 coding DNA: TGCGCCAGCAGCTTCTACCGGGATAACGATGGCTACACCTTC. Amino acids: CASSFYRDNDGYTF.

This clonotype was counted between two and nine times. The chain links TRBV6-2 or TRBV6-3 to TRBJ2-2; TRBD2 agrees at 11 bases. There are 19 residues in the CDR3. Germline V lookup: CDR1 MNHEY, CDR2 SVGEGT. V shed 0 bases, J shed 3 bases, and the junction held 9 bases outside the gene matches. The CDR3 reads CASSYSSTSGRGYTGELFF. CDR3 coding DNA: TGTGCCAGCAGTTACTCGAGTACTAGCGGGAGAGGATACACCGGGGAGCTGTTTTTT.

V usage is TRBV28 and J usage is TRBJ2-6; maybe TRBD2 (5 bases). Germline V lookup: CDR1 MDHEN, CDR2 SYDVKM. Between the trimmed V and J ends, which lost 2 bases and 2 bases, there was a span of 7 bases. CDR3 length: 15 residues. The CDR3 DNA is TGTGCCAGCAGTTTACCCGGGGCTGGGGCCAACGTCCTGACTTTC. It codes for CASSLPGAGANVLTF.

The rearrangement links TRBV30 to TRBJ2-4; possible D gene TRBD1, 6 bases. Trimming left V 3 bases short and J 0 bases short, with 15 bases between. Germline CDR1 is GTSNPN and CDR2 is SVGIG (reference sequence). This CDR3 has 16 residues. The CDR3: CAWSAGTTVAKNIQYF. Here the CDR3 DNA reads TGTGCCTGGAGCGCAGGGACAACCGTAGCCAAAAACATTCAGTACTTC.

The chain has TRBV6-2 or TRBV6-3 and TRBJ2-2; the match to TRBD2 covers 9 bases. Germline trimming cut 0 bases from V and 5 bases from J; bases unmatched to any gene: 7. Germline V gene lookup returns CDR1 MNHEY and CDR2 SVGEGT. The CDR3 has 17 amino acids. The CDR3 bases are TGTGCCAGCAGTTACTCGATGGTAGCGGGAGCAACCGGGGAGCTGTTTTTT. Residues: CASSYSMVAGATGELFF.

This clonotype was seen at least ten times. One junction end disagrees with the germline gene, perhaps due to a read error. The V and J genes are TRBV20-1 and TRBJ1-2; TRBD1 might be the D (6 bases). The CDR3 extends over 13 amino acids. The germline V gene has CDR1 DFQATT and CDR2 SNEGSKA (reference sequence). Here the CDR3 DNA reads TGCAGTGCCAGAGGAGGGGGGTACTATGGCTACACCTTC. Its translation: CSARGGGYYGYTF.

The sample holds a few counts of this clonotype. Here the CDR3 DNA reads TGTGCCAGCAGCGCGGACAGGGGGCTGTACGAGCAGTACTTC. Its translation: CASSADRGLYEQYF. The chain carries TRBV5-5 and TRBJ2-7; 11 bases map to TRBD1. V lost 4 bases, J lost 4 bases, and 4 bases stayed unmatched. Germline V lookup: CDR1 SGHKS, CDR2 YYEKEE (reference sequence). This CDR3 spans 14 amino acids.

This clonotype was seen a few times. The genes are TRBV30 and TRBJ2-1; D might be TRBD2 (6 bases). Trimming shortened V by 4 bases and J by 7 bases, and 20 bases separated the two germline ends. The germline V gene encodes CDR1 GTSNPN and CDR2 SVGIG (reference sequence). This CDR3 spans 15 amino acids. CDR3 DNA: TGTGCCTGGACCCCGGGGAGGAGGGGTAGAAATGAGCAGTTCTTC. Translated, it gives CAWTPGRRGRNEQFF.

V and J are TRBV15 and TRBJ2-7; 9 bases agree with TRBD1. The J segment lost 3 bases and the V segment lost 9 bases, leaving 9 bases of the junction unmatched. This CDR3 region has 14 residues. The germline V gene encodes CDR1 LNHNV and CDR2 YYDKDF (reference sequence). The chain's CDR3 is CATKSDRGSYEQYF. CDR3 sequence (DNA): TGTGCCACTAAATCGGACAGGGGCAGCTACGAGCAGTACTTC.

The rearrangement uses TRBV4-2 and TRBJ2-1, with 10 bases lining up with TRBD1. CDR1 is LGHNA, CDR2 YNFKEQ, per germline. V trimming: 4 bases; J trimming: 7 bases; junction bases outside the gene matches: 10. The CDR3 totals 16 residues. For the CDR3, the DNA is TGTGCCAGCAGCCGACCGACCAGGACAGGGGGAAATGAGCAGTTCTTC. This gives the protein CASSRPTRTGGNEQFF.

The chain links TRBV29-1 to TRBJ2-7; weak D call: TRBD1 (6 bases). Germline CDR1 is SQVTM and CDR2 is ANQGSEA. The CDR3 spans 16 residues. V gave up 6 bases and J gave up 3 bases, with 24 bases separating them. The chain's CDR3 is CSVVGWQGWYVYEQYF. CDR3 nucleotides: TGCAGCGTAGTCGGATGGCAGGGGTGGTACGTCTACGAGCAGTACTTC.

This clonotype was found a few times. The J gene is TRBJ2-3, the V gene TRBV4-1; 9 bases are shared with TRBD1. The CDR3 spans 18 residues. Germline-derived CDR1 and CDR2 are MGHRA and YSYEKL. Losses at the gene ends were 3 bases for V and 3 bases for J; bases not matched to a gene: 13. The CDR3 loop is CASSQVLTGTGRTDTQYF. CDR3 bases: TGCGCCAGCAGCCAGGTATTGACCGGGACAGGGCGTACAGATACGCAGTATTTT.